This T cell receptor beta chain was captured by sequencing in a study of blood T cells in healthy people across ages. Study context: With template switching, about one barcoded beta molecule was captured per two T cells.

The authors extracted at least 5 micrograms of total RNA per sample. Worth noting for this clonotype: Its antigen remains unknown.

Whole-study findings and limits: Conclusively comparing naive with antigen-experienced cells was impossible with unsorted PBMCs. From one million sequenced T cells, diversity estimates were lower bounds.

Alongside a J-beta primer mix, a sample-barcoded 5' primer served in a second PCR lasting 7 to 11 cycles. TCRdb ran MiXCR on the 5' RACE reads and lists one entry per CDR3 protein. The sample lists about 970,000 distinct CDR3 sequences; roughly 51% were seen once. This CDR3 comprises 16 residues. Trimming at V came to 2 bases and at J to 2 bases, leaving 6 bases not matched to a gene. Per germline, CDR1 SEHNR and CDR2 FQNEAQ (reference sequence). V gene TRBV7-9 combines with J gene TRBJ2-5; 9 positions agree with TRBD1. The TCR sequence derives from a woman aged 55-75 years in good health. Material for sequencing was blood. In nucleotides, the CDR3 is TGTGCCAGCAGCTTACCTTACAGGGGGCGACAAGAGACCCAGTACTTC. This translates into CASSLPYRGRQETQYF.